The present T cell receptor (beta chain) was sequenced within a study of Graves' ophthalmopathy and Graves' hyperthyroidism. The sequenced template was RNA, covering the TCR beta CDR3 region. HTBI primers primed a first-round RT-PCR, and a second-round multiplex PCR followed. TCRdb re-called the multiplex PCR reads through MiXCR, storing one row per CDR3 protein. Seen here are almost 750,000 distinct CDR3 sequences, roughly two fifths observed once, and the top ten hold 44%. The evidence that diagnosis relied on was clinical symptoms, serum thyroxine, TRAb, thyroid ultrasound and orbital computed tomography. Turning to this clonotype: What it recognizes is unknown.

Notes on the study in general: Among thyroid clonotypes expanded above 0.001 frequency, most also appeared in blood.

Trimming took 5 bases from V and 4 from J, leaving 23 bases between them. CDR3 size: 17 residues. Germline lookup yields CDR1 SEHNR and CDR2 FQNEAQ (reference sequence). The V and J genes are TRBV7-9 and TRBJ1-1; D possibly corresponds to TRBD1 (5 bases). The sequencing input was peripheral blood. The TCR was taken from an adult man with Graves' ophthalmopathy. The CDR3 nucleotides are TGTGCCAGCAGCCCCGCACCTTCGCCGGGACGGATCACTGAAGCTTTCTTT. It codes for CASSPAPSPGRITEAFF.